This T cell receptor beta chain was identified during a study of T cells in Graves' hyperthyroidism and ophthalmopathy. V lost 11 bases, J lost 4 bases, and 3 bases stayed unmatched. The germline CDR1 and CDR2 sequences are MNHNS and SASEGT. The CDR3 contains 12 residues. This clonotype was seen many times. What it binds is not known. It was RNA transcripts that yielded the amplified TCR beta CDR3 regions. The HTBI primer set served for first-round RT-PCR of the TCR CDR3. TCRdb redid the calling of the multiplex PCR reads with MiXCR, one entry per CDR3 protein. The table lists about 570,000 distinct CDR3 sequences, 46% of them singletons. Every diagnosis used clinical symptoms, serum thyroxine and TRAb, thyroid ultrasound and orbital computed tomography. Study outcomes and limitations: A model built on 13 V-J features separated ophthalmopathy from stable hyperthyroidism. Blood held most thyroid clonotypes expanded above 0.001 frequency.

The chain carries TRBV6-1 and TRBJ1-5; 9 bases line up with TRBD1. Input material: peripheral blood or thyroid tissue (not recorded which). The clonotype was recovered from an adult woman with Graves' disease, either hyperthyroidism or ophthalmopathy (not recorded which). Written as DNA, the CDR3 is TGTGCCCACGGGACAGGGAATCAGCCCCAGCATTTT. It encodes CAHGTGNQPQHF.